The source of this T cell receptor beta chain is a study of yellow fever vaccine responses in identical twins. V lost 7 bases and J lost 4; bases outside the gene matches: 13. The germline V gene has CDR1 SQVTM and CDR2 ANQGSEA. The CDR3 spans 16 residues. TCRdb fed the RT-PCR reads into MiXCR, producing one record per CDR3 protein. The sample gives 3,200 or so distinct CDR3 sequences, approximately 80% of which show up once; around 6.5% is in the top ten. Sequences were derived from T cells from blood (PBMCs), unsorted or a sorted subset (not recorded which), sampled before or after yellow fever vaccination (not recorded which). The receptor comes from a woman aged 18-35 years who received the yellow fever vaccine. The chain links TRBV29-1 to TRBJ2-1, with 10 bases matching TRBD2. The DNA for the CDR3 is TGCAGCGGCTTCGACTTTACTAGCGGGACTTACAATGAGCAGTTCTTC. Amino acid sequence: CSGFDFTSGTYNEQFF.